This TCR beta chain was obtained from a study of T cell repertoires in cytomegalovirus infection. Per the germline V gene, CDR1 is SGHTA and CDR2 is FQGNSA. The CDR3 totals 14 residues. The V segment lost 8 bases and the J segment 4 bases; nucleotides outside the gene matches: 6. MiXCR was run by TCRdb on the reads, yielding one entry per CDR3 protein. Among around 280,000 distinct CDR3 sequences listed, 9.6% were seen once. This clonotype was seen at least ten times. The chain combines TRBV7-2 with TRBJ1-2; TRBD1 matches 11 bases. Material: PBMCs. The clonotype originates from a human donor in good health (CMV status not recorded). Some clones in this sample may be carry-over from other donors' samples. CDR3 region: CASGRTGGTYGYTF. The CDR3 DNA sequence: TGTGCCAGCGGACGGACAGGGGGCACCTATGGCTACACCTTC. Complete variable domain (other parts from reference TRBV7-2 and TRBJ1-2): GAGVSQSPSNKVTEKGKDVELRCDPISGHTALYWYRQSLGQGLEFLIYFQGNSAPDKSGLPSDRFSAERTGGSVSTLTIQRTQQEDSAVYLCASGRTGGTYGYTFGSGTRLTVV.